The 29 T cell receptor beta chains below all came from one sample that was sequenced in a study of blood T cells in healthy people across ages. Combining a sample-barcoded 5' primer with a J-beta primer mix, a second PCR ran for about 7 to 11 cycles. MiXCR, applied by TCRdb to the 5' RACE reads, yields one record per CDR3 protein. This table holds around 1,000,000 distinct CDR3 sequences, under 30% found once. These data were likewise used in another study, on T cells of mothers and their children.

Sequences were obtained from blood. Receptors originate from a girl aged 2 to 10 in good health.

The V gene is TRBV20-1, the J gene TRBJ2-5, with D maybe TRBD2 (8 bases). The J call is uncertain, as TRBJ2-7 better fits the DNA end. There are 14 residues in the CDR3. Looked up from germline, CDR1 is DFQATT and CDR2 is SNEGSKA (reference sequence). The CDR3 loop reads CSAPGLGGPYEQYF. DNA for the CDR3: TGCAGTGCCCCGGGACTAGGGGGCCCCTACGAGCAGTACTTC.

This clonotype was observed at least ten times. CDR3 residues: CASKLDLGVYEQYF. CDR3 in DNA: TGCGCCAGCAAATTGGACCTTGGGGTTTACGAGCAGTACTTC. This chain uses TRBV4-1 with TRBJ2-7; D unclear. V dropped 7 bases and J dropped 4 bases, with 17 bases sitting between them. Germline V gives CDR1 MGHRA, CDR2 YSYEKL. There are 14 residues in the CDR3.

This clonotype occurred many times. This rearrangement joins TRBV6-2 or TRBV6-3 to TRBJ2-7, with D possibly called TRBD1 or TRBD2 (5 bases each). Germline V gene lookup returns CDR1 MNHEY and CDR2 SVGEGT. V lost 9 bases and J lost 3, with 21 bases in between. This CDR3 has 15 amino acids. The CDR3 spells CARIIKGRPLYEQYF. The CDR3 coding sequence is TGTGCCAGGATTATTAAGGGACGGCCCCTCTACGAGCAGTACTTC.

This clonotype was recorded a few times. V is TRBV19 and J is TRBJ2-5, with 7 bases fitting TRBD1. The end of the DNA is better explained by TRBJ2-7, so the J call may be wrong. CDR1 and CDR2 from the germline V gene are LNHDA and SQIVND (reference sequence). The CDR3 is 13 residues long. CDR3 nucleotide sequence: TGTGCCAGTAGGAGACAGGGTGGCTACGAGCAGTACTTC. It translates to CASRRQGGYEQYF.

This clonotype has only a few counts. The CDR3 sequence: CATSRDADGINEQFF. The CDR3 DNA reads TGTGCCACCAGCAGAGATGCTGACGGGATCAATGAGCAGTTCTTC. The rearrangement uses TRBV15 and TRBJ2-1; D perhaps matches TRBD2 (5 bases). Germline assignment: CDR1 LNHNV and CDR2 YYDKDF (reference sequence). V was pared by 0 bases and J by 6 bases, with 12 bases between. The CDR3 spans 15 residues.

The genes are TRBV7-9 and TRBJ2-7; TRBD1 is a possible D gene (6 bases). The CDR3 contains 15 residues. V was trimmed by 0 bases and J by 6 bases, leaving 15 bases between them. The V gene's germline CDR1 is SEHNR and CDR2 FQNEAQ (reference sequence). The chain's CDR3 is CASSLAVGGASEQYF. Written as DNA, the CDR3 is TGTGCCAGCAGCTTAGCCGTAGGGGGAGCGAGCGAGCAGTACTTC.

This clonotype was seen more than once but under ten times. The V gene is TRBV2, the J gene TRBJ2-2; D not resolved. CDR1 and CDR2 (germline): SNHLY, FYNNEI. CDR3 length: 13 residues. With 3 bases removed from V and 2 bases from J, the gap between germline ends came to 4 bases. The CDR3 DNA is TGTGCCAGCAGTGACATTAACACCGGGGAGCTGTTTTTT. Its translation: CASSDINTGELFF.

The chain recombines TRBV11-2 with TRBJ2-5, with 8 bases identical to TRBD1. The CDR3 has 15 amino acids. The V gene end was trimmed by 7 bases and the J gene end by 3 bases; junction bases not matched to a gene: 10. Germline values: CDR1 SGHAT, CDR2 FQNNGV. DNA of the CDR3: TGTGCCAGCAAATCCTACAGGGGGAAGGAAGAGACCCAGTACTTC. Residues: CASKSYRGKEETQYF. The complete variable domain, with remaining parts taken from reference TRBV11-2 and TRBJ2-5, reads EAGVAQSPRYKIIEKRQSVAFWCNPISGHATLYWYQQILGQGPKLLIQFQNNGVVDDSQLPKDRFSAERLKGVDSTLKIQPAKLEDSAVYLCASKSYRGKEETQYFGPGTRLLVL.

This clonotype was counted between two and nine times. The CDR3 is CASSQDLVGGGETQYF. The CDR3 coding sequence is TGCGCCAGCAGCCAAGATTTGGTAGGGGGCGGGGAGACCCAGTACTTC. The J gene is TRBJ2-5, the V gene TRBV4-3; 7 bases are shared with TRBD1. The CDR3 has 16 residues. Germline V lookup: CDR1 LGHNA, CDR2 YSLEER. Unmatched junction bases numbered 9, after V lost 0 bases and J lost 5 bases.

The chain couples TRBV7-9 to TRBJ2-1; D not resolved. Looked up from germline, CDR1 is SEHNR and CDR2 is FQNEAQ (reference sequence). The V end lost 6 bases, the J end lost 9 bases, and 12 bases lay between the germline ends. The CDR3 spans 12 residues. The CDR3 here is CASRMYASEQFF. The CDR3 nucleotides are TGTGCCAGCAGGATGTACGCCAGTGAGCAGTTCTTC.

The rearrangement uses TRBV6-6 and TRBJ2-7; 10 bases line up with TRBD2. This CDR3 has 15 residues. The V segment lost 8 bases and the J segment 5 bases; nucleotides outside the gene matches: 12. The germline V gene has CDR1 MNHNY and CDR2 SVGAGI (reference sequence). This CDR3 is CASDPSGSTSHEQYF. In DNA, the CDR3 is TGTGCCAGCGACCCTAGCGGGAGTACTAGCCACGAGCAGTACTTC.

The count of this clonotype is one. This chain connects TRBV2 to TRBJ2-5, with unresolved D. The end of the DNA fits TRBJ2-1 better, so the J call may be wrong. The CDR3 spans 12 residues. The germline V gene encodes CDR1 SNHLY and CDR2 FYNNEI. CDR3 amino acids: CASSEVYNEQFF. The CDR3 region has the DNA TGTGCCAGCAGTGAGGTATACAATGAGCAGTTCTTC.

This clonotype was detected only a few times. The rearrangement joins TRBV12-3 or TRBV12-4 to TRBJ2-3; weak D call: TRBD1 (5 bases). V lost 6 bases and J 0 bases, leaving 10 bases between the germline ends. This CDR3 region has 14 residues. The CDR3 region is CASSQTASTDTQYF. The CDR3 bases are TGTGCCAGCAGCCAGACAGCTAGCACAGATACGCAGTATTTT.

There are a few counts of this clonotype. The gene calls are TRBV6-5 and TRBJ2-7; 8 bases map to TRBD1. The CDR3 spans 14 residues. The germline CDR1 and CDR2 sequences are MNHEY and SVGAGI. Unmatched junction bases numbered 10, after V lost 5 bases and J lost 7 bases. CDR3 residues: CASSRPGGVREQYF. CDR3 bases: TGTGCCAGCAGTCGACCAGGGGGCGTACGGGAGCAGTACTTC.

This clonotype has only a few counts. V gene TRBV7-2 combines with J gene TRBJ1-2; D not resolved. The CDR3 runs 14 residues. Germline values: CDR1 SGHTA, CDR2 FQGNSA. V lost 1 base to trimming and J lost 5 bases, with 11 bases between them. CDR3 amino acids: CASSLEGSEYGYTF. The CDR3 bases are TGTGCCAGCAGCTTAGAGGGATCAGAATATGGCTACACCTTC. Looking up the rest from reference TRBV7-2 and TRBJ1-2 gives the full variable domain: GAGVSQSPSNKVTEKGKDVELRCDPISGHTALYWYRQSLGQGLEFLIYFQGNSAPDKSGLPSDRFSAERTGGSVSTLTIQRTQQEDSAVYLCASSLEGSEYGYTFGSGTRLTVV.

This clonotype was detected only a few times. The V and J genes are TRBV6-5 and TRBJ1-2; maybe TRBD1 (6 bases). The germline V gene has CDR1 MNHEY and CDR2 SVGAGI. This CDR3 contains 15 residues. Trimming left V 2 bases short and J 8 bases short, with 18 bases between. CDR3 sequence: CASSYALGGMGGYTF. CDR3 DNA: TGTGCCAGCAGTTACGCCTTAGGGGGAATGGGAGGCTACACCTTC.

With respect to this clonotype: A much larger clone is a single base away; this may be a read error. The chain uses TRBV20-1 and TRBJ2-7; 9 positions agree with TRBD1. This CDR3 region has 16 residues. The ends lost 3 bases at V and 5 bases at J; junction bases unmatched: 14. Germline loops: CDR1 DFQATT, CDR2 SNEGSKA (reference sequence). The DNA for the CDR3 is TGCAGTGCTAGGGATTTGGGACAGGGTGATCGGGACGAGCAGTACTTC. Translation: CSARDLGQGDRDEQYF.

This clonotype was counted between two and nine times. This could be a read error, since a much larger clone is one nucleotide away. The chain recombines TRBV7-4 with TRBJ1-5; D is uncertain. Trimming cost V 8 bases and J 9 bases, with 20 bases left between them. The CDR3 runs 14 residues. The germline CDR1 and CDR2 sequences are SGHVT and SQSDAQ. The CDR3 sequence: CASRSDAFFWPQHF. CDR3 in DNA: TGTGCCAGCCGCTCCGATGCTTTCTTTTGGCCCCAGCATTTT.

There are many counts of this clonotype. The chain is built from TRBV4-3 and TRBJ2-7, with 9 bases matching TRBD1. V lost 0 bases and J lost 5; bases outside the gene matches: 5. There are 15 residues in the CDR3. Germline V gives CDR1 LGHNA, CDR2 YSLEER. CDR3 loop: CASSQDGTGTNEQYF. In nucleotides, the CDR3 is TGCGCCAGCAGCCAAGATGGGACAGGGACCAACGAGCAGTACTTC.

This clonotype has just a few counts. The V call is TRBV9, the J call TRBJ2-1; D unclear. Looked up from germline, CDR1 is SGDLS and CDR2 is YYNGEE. Trimming took 0 bases from V and 8 from J, leaving 12 bases between them. CDR3 length: 14 residues. As DNA, the CDR3 is TGTGCCAGCAGCGTAGTGTCCTCGTGGTATGAGCAGTTCTTC. It codes for CASSVVSSWYEQFF.

This clonotype was seen only a few times. The chain carries TRBV25-1 and TRBJ2-7; D is possibly TRBD1 (5 bases). There are 12 residues in the CDR3. The V gene lost 2 bases and the J gene lost 4 bases, with 6 bases spanning the gap. Germline V gene data show CDR1 as MGHDK and CDR2 as SYGVNS. This CDR3 reads CASSEKGYEQYF. The DNA for the CDR3 is TGTGCCAGCAGTGAAAAGGGGTACGAGCAGTACTTC.

This clonotype came up a few times. This chain links TRBV11-3 with TRBJ2-5; no definite D call. TRBJ2-7 explains the end of the DNA better; the J call may be wrong. CDR1 SGHNT and CDR2 YENEEA come from the germline V gene. CDR3 length: 13 amino acids. In nucleotides, the CDR3 is TGTGCCAGCAGCTCCACCACCACCTACGAGCAGTACTTC. This codes for CASSSTTTYEQYF.

This clonotype occurred a few times. This chain connects TRBV24-1 to TRBJ2-3, with 7 bases lining up with TRBD2. J was trimmed by 1 base and V by 9 bases; bases with no gene match: 3. The CDR3 has 13 residues. Per germline, CDR1 KGHDR and CDR2 SFDVKD. The DNA of the CDR3 is TGTGCCACCGGGCTAGCGGGCACAGATACGCAGTATTTT. This sequence encodes CATGLAGTDTQYF.

The V call is TRBV24-1, the J call TRBJ1-2; no clear D. Germline V lookup: CDR1 KGHDR, CDR2 SFDVKD. The CDR3 sequence is 14 residues long. Trimming pared 3 bases from V and 3 bases from J, leaving 10 bases between. The CDR3 reads CATSDTDRYYGYTF. The CDR3 bases are TGTGCCACCAGTGATACAGACCGGTACTATGGCTACACCTTC.

This clonotype was seen a few times. This chain connects TRBV4-1 to TRBJ2-2; D is unresolved. Germline V gene sequence: CDR1 MGHRA, CDR2 YSYEKL. Trimming left V 3 bases short and J 3 bases short, with 11 bases between. The CDR3 extends over 15 amino acids. CDR3 protein: CASSQRTQDTGELFF. The CDR3 DNA is TGCGCCAGCAGCCAGAGGACCCAGGACACCGGGGAGCTGTTTTTT.

The chain has TRBV29-1 and TRBJ2-5; tentatively, D is TRBD2 (6 bases). CDR3 length: 12 residues. V dropped 3 bases and J dropped 7 bases, with 12 bases sitting between them. Germline CDR1 is SQVTM and CDR2 is ANQGSEA. Written as DNA, the CDR3 is TGCAGCGTTGACGGCGGGATTTGGACCCAGTACTTC. Amino acid sequence: CSVDGGIWTQYF.

The V call is TRBV7-9, the J call TRBJ1-2; the D is unclear. V was pared by 5 bases and J by 6 bases, with 10 bases between. The CDR3 runs 12 residues. Germline V CDR1 and CDR2: SEHNR, FQNEAQ (reference sequence). The DNA of the CDR3 is TGTGCCAGCAGCCCCCCCTTTGATGGCTACACCTTC. It codes for CASSPPFDGYTF. Full variable domain (rest looked up from reference TRBV7-9 and TRBJ1-2): DTGVSQNPRHKITKRGQNVTFRCDPISEHNRLYWYRQTLGQGPEFLTYFQNEAQLEKSRLLSDRFSAERPKGSFSTLEIQRTEQGDSAMYLCASSPPFDGYTFGSGTRLTVV.

V and J are TRBV10-3 and TRBJ2-7; D might be TRBD1 (5 bases). The DNA end is a closer match to TRBJ2-5, so the J assignment may be wrong. Germline V gene data show CDR1 as ENHRY and CDR2 as SYGVKD. The CDR3 contains 12 residues. CDR3 protein: CAIRQEKETQYF. Written as DNA, the CDR3 is TGTGCCATCAGACAGGAGAAAGAGACCCAGTACTTC.

V and J are TRBV9 and TRBJ2-4; the match to TRBD1 covers 7 bases. V trimming: 5 bases; J trimming: 1 base; junction bases outside the gene matches: 21. The CDR3 has 20 amino acids. Per the germline V gene, CDR1 is SGDLS and CDR2 is YYNGEE. The CDR3 loop reads CASRWVPGQSPLLAKNIQYF. The CDR3 bases are TGTGCCAGCAGATGGGTTCCGGGACAGTCCCCCCTACTGGCCAAAAACATTCAGTACTTC.